Listed below are T cell receptor beta chains from one sample, sequenced in a study of cytomegalovirus exposure and HLA in healthy donors. Using immunoSEQ multiplex PCR, the repertoire was profiled, and TCRdb retains in-frame clones only, with some absent. The table lists roughly 130,000 clones, around 82% of them singletons. The specimen sequenced was PBMCs. These receptor sequences come from a male donor in good health and CMV-seropositive. Both conserved end residues are part of each CDR3. Fields, in order: V gene, clone size, J gene, D gene, CDR3 length, CDR3 protein, CDR3 DNA. A D gene is named only where the DNA matches it firmly. For some rows the clone size is stated as once, few or many, or as a class when expanded; others skip it.

V: TRBV2
size: .
J: TRBJ1-5
D: TRBD1
length: 14
CDR3: CASRGTGSNQPQHF
DNA: TGTGCCAGCAGAGGGACAGGTAGCAATCAGCCCCAGCATTTT

V: TRBV28
size: .
J: TRBJ1-2
D: .
length: 13
CDR3: CASTSGQFYGYTF
DNA: TGTGCCAGCACCTCAGGGCAGTTCTATGGCTACACCTTC

V: TRBV7-8
size: .
J: TRBJ2-5
D: TRBD2
length: 16
CDR3: CASSSSLAGPQETQYF
DNA: TGTGCCAGCAGCTCGTCTCTAGCGGGCCCACAAGAGACCCAGTACTTC

V: TRBV7-2
size: .
J: TRBJ2-1
D: TRBD2
length: 15
CDR3: CASSLASGRANEQFF
DNA: TGTGCCAGCAGCTTAGCTAGCGGGAGGGCTAATGAGCAGTTCTTC

V: TRBV7-9
size: .
J: TRBJ1-1
D: .
length: 13
CDR3: CASSLQSYTEAFF
DNA: TGTGCCAGCAGCTTACAAAGCTACACTGAAGCTTTCTTT

V: TRBV4-2
size: .
J: TRBJ2-7
D: TRBD1
length: 16
CDR3: CASSQGTGGAAYEQYF
DNA: TGTGCCAGCAGCCAAGGGACAGGGGGCGCCGCCTACGAGCAGTACTTC

V: TRBV14
size: .
J: TRBJ2-7
D: TRBD2
length: 13
CDR3: CASSQGAGDEQYF
DNA: TGTGCCAGCAGCCAAGGAGCGGGGGACGAGCAGTACTTC

V: TRBV7-9
size: .
J: TRBJ1-5
D: .
length: 14
CDR3: CASSLNSGDQPQHF
DNA: TGTGCCAGCAGCTTAAACTCGGGGGATCAGCCCCAGCATTTT

V: TRBV7-3
size: .
J: TRBJ2-7
D: .
length: 13
CDR3: CASSLNVETAMYF
DNA: TGTGCCAGCAGCTTAAACGTGGAGACAGCGATGTACTTC

V: TRBV20-1
size: .
J: TRBJ2-7
D: .
length: 10
CDR3: CSARAHEQYF
DNA: TGCAGTGCTAGGGCCCACGAGCAGTACTTC

V: TRBV19
size: .
J: TRBJ1-5
D: TRBD1
length: 15
CDR3: CASSVGTGHNQPQHF
DNA: TGTGCCAGTAGTGTCGGGACAGGCCACAATCAGCCCCAGCATTTT

V: TRBV7-2
size: .
J: TRBJ2-1
D: .
length: 15
CDR3: CASSSVSGSDNEQFF
DNA: TGTGCCAGCAGCTCCGTCTCCGGGAGTGACAATGAGCAGTTCTTC

V: TRBV4-3
size: .
J: TRBJ2-7
D: .
length: 18
CDR3: CASSQDLAGWEEAYEQYF
DNA: TGCGCCAGCAGCCAAGATTTAGCAGGCTGGGAGGAAGCCTACGAGCAGTACTTC

V: TRBV7-9
size: .
J: TRBJ2-1
D: .
length: 14
CDR3: CASSLGLDRGEQFF
DNA: TGTGCCAGCAGCTTAGGACTAGATAGGGGTGAGCAGTTCTTC

V: TRBV11-2
size: .
J: TRBJ2-7
D: TRBD2
length: 14
CDR3: CASSQERGPYEQYF
DNA: TGTGCCAGCAGTCAAGAGCGGGGGCCCTACGAGCAGTACTTC

V: TRBV4-2
size: few
J: TRBJ2-5
D: TRBD2
length: 14
CDR3: CASSPLAGEETQYF
DNA: TGTGCCAGCAGCCCCCTAGCGGGAGAAGAGACCCAGTACTTC

V: TRBV11-2
size: .
J: TRBJ2-7
D: TRBD2
length: 19
CDR3: CASAGDPGRGTSGRYEQYF
DNA: TGTGCCAGCGCGGGTGATCCCGGCCGAGGGACTAGCGGGAGGTACGAGCAGTACTTC

V: TRBV6-5
size: .
J: TRBJ2-5
D: .
length: 11
CDR3: CASSHQGTQYF
DNA: TGTGCCAGCAGTCACCAGGGGACCCAGTACTTC

V: TRBV27
size: .
J: TRBJ2-7
D: TRBD2
length: 15
CDR3: CASSLMAGGPHGQYF
DNA: TGTGCCAGCAGTTTAATGGCGGGAGGGCCCCACGGGCAGTACTTC

V: TRBV10-3
size: once
J: TRBJ2-5
D: TRBD2
length: 17
CDR3: CAISESPERGFQETQYF
DNA: TGTGCCATCAGTGAGTCGCCCGAGCGGGGCTTCCAAGAGACCCAGTACTTC

V: TRBV9
size: .
J: TRBJ2-5
D: .
length: 15
CDR3: CASSVEEGAGETQYF
DNA: TGTGCCAGCAGCGTAGAGGAGGGGGCGGGAGAGACCCAGTACTTC

V: TRBV30
size: .
J: TRBJ2-3
D: .
length: 14
CDR3: CAWSVGAETDTQYF
DNA: TGTGCCTGGAGTGTCGGAGCGGAAACAGATACGCAGTATTTT

V: TRBV25-1
size: .
J: TRBJ1-2
D: .
length: 11
CDR3: CASSELYGYTF
DNA: TGTGCCAGCAGTGAACTCTATGGCTACACCTTC

V: TRBV6-1
size: .
J: TRBJ2-3
D: .
length: 14
CDR3: CASSDSGPPDTQYF
DNA: TGTGCCAGCAGTGATTCAGGGCCCCCAGATACGCAGTATTTT

V: TRBV4-3
size: .
J: TRBJ2-3
D: .
length: 16
CDR3: CASSQEAGHSTDTQYF
DNA: TGCGCCAGCAGCCAAGAAGCGGGACACAGCACAGATACGCAGTATTTT

V: TRBV2
size: .
J: TRBJ1-5
D: TRBD1
length: 16
CDR3: CASSGQGGRSNQPQHF
DNA: TGTGCCAGCAGTGGACAGGGCGGAAGAAGCAATCAGCCCCAGCATTTT

V: TRBV12-2
size: .
J: TRBJ2-7
D: .
length: 11
CDR3: CASRPGYEQYF
DNA: TGTGCAAGTCGCCCCGGCTACGAGCAGTACTTC

V: TRBV6-5
size: .
J: TRBJ2-2
D: .
length: 14
CDR3: CASSHGTLSGELFF
DNA: TGTGCCAGCAGCCACGGGACATTATCCGGGGAGCTGTTTTTT

V: TRBV4-2
size: .
J: TRBJ2-7
D: .
length: 14
CDR3: CASSQGGGSYEQYF
DNA: TGTGCCAGCAGCCAAGGAGGGGGCTCCTACGAGCAGTACTTC

V: TRBV9
size: .
J: TRBJ2-7
D: TRBD1
length: 16
CDR3: CASSVDGGTGAYEQYF
DNA: TGTGCCAGCAGCGTAGATGGCGGGACAGGGGCCTACGAGCAGTACTTC

V: TRBV5-6
size: .
J: TRBJ2-1
D: TRBD2
length: 15
CDR3: CASSFSGILYNEQFF
DNA: TGTGCCAGCAGCTTCAGCGGGATACTTTACAATGAGCAGTTCTTC

V: TRBV7-9
size: .
J: TRBJ2-7
D: .
length: 14
CDR3: CASSLEGRPYEQYF
DNA: TGTGCCAGCAGCTTAGAAGGGAGGCCCTACGAGCAGTACTTC

V: TRBV21-1
size: .
J: TRBJ1-2
D: .
length: 15
CDR3: CASSNTGRSDYGYTF
DNA: TGTGCCAGCAGCAACACAGGCCGCAGCGACTATGGCTACACCTTC

V: TRBV29-1
size: few
J: TRBJ2-1
D: .
length: 14
CDR3: CSVQRQGINNEQFF
DNA: TGCAGCGTTCAACGGCAGGGAATTAACAATGAGCAGTTCTTC

V: TRBV29-1
size: .
J: TRBJ2-1
D: .
length: 13
CDR3: CSAISSSYNEQFF
DNA: TGCAGCGCGATCTCGAGCTCCTACAATGAGCAGTTCTTC

V: TRBV7-9
size: .
J: TRBJ2-2
D: .
length: 14
CDR3: CASSLTRGAGELFF
DNA: TGTGCCAGCAGCTTGACCAGGGGTGCCGGGGAGCTGTTTTTT

V: TRBV7-6
size: .
J: TRBJ1-4
D: .
length: 16
CDR3: CASSSSLTGSGEKLFF
DNA: TGTGCCAGCAGCTCTTCTCTTACAGGGTCGGGTGAAAAACTGTTTTTT

V: TRBV29-1
size: .
J: TRBJ1-2
D: TRBD1
length: 11
CDR3: CSVDPTGTYTF
DNA: TGCAGCGTTGACCCGACAGGGACCTACACCTTC

V: TRBV27
size: .
J: TRBJ1-2
D: TRBD1
length: 14
CDR3: CASSFDRGVHGYTF
DNA: TGTGCCAGCAGTTTCGACAGGGGTGTACATGGCTACACCTTC

V: TRBV5-4
size: once
J: TRBJ2-3
D: .
length: 16
CDR3: CASSPLASSSTDTQYF
DNA: TGTGCCAGCAGCCCACTAGCCTCGTCTAGCACAGATACGCAGTATTTT